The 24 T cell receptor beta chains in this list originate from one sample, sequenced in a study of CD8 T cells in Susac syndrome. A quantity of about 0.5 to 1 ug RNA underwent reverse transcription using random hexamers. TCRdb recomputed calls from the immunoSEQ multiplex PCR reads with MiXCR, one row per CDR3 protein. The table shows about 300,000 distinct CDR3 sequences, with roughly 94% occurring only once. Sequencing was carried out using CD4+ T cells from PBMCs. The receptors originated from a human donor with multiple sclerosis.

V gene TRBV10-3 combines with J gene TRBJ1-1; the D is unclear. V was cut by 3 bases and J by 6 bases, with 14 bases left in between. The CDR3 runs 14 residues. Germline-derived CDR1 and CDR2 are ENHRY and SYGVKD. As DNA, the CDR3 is TGTGCCATCAGTGAAATAGAGGGATTCGCTGAAGCTTTCTTT. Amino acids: CAISEIEGFAEAFF.

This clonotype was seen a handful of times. CDR3 residues: CAWSVTRNSDTQYF. In DNA, the CDR3 is TGTGCCTGGAGTGTAACCCGGAACTCAGATACGCAGTATTTT. The chain is built from TRBV30 and TRBJ2-3; D remains unclear. With 0 bases removed from V and 4 bases from J, the gap between germline ends came to 11 bases. The germline CDR1 and CDR2 sequences are GTSNPN and SVGIG (reference sequence). This CDR3 has 14 amino acids. The full variable domain, rest sourced from reference TRBV30 and TRBJ2-3, is SQTIHQWPATLVQPVGSPLSLECTVEGTSNPNLYWYRQAAGRGLQLLFYSVGIGQISSEVPQNLSASRPQDRQFILSSKKLLLSDSGFYLCAWSVTRNSDTQYFGPGTRLTVL.

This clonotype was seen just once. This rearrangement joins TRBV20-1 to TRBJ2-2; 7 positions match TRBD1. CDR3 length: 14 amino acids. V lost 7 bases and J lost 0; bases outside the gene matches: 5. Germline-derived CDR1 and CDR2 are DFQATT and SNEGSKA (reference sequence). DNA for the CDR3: TGCAGTGTTTTAGGGACAGCGAACACCGGGGAGCTGTTTTTT. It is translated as CSVLGTANTGELFF.

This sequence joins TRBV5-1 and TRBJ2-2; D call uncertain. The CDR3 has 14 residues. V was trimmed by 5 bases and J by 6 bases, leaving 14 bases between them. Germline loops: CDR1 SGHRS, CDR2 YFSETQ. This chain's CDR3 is CASRRGPDAGELFF. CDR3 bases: TGCGCCAGCAGACGAGGACCAGACGCCGGGGAGCTGTTTTTT.

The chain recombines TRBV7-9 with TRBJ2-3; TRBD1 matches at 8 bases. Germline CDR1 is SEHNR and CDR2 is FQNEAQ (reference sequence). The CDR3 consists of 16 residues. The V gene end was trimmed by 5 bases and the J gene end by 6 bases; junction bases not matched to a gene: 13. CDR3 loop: CASSTTPGGAGDTQYF. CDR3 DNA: TGTGCCAGCAGCACAACCCCAGGGGGCGCCGGGGATACGCAGTATTTT.

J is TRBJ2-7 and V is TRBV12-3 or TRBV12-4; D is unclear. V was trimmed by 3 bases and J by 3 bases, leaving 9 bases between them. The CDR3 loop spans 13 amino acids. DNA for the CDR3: TGTGCCAGCAGTTTCCGGTGGAGCTACGAGCAGTACTTC. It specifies CASSFRWSYEQYF.

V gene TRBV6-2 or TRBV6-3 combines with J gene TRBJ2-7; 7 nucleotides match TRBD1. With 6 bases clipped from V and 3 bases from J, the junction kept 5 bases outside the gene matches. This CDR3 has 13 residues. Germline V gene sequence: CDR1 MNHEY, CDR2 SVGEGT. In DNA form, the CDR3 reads TGTGCCAGCAGGCGACAGGGCCTCTACGAGCAGTACTTC. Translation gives CASRRQGLYEQYF.

CDR3 in DNA: TGTGCCAGCAGCCTCGGGGGGCTTGGCACAGATACGCAGTATTTT. It encodes CASSLGGLGTDTQYF. This sequence joins TRBV3-1 and TRBJ2-3; tentative D call: TRBD2 (7 bases). V lost 4 bases, J lost 1 base, and 12 bases lay in between. Germline values: CDR1 LGHDT, CDR2 YNNKEL (reference sequence). CDR3 length equals 15 residues.

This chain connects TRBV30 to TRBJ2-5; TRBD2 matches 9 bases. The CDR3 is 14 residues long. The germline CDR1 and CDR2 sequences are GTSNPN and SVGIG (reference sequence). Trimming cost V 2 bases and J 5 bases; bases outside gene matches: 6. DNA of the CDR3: TGTGCCTGGAGTCCGCGGGGGGGTATTGAGACCCAGTACTTC. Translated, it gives CAWSPRGGIETQYF. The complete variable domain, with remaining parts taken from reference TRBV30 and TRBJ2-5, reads SQTIHQWPATLVQPVGSPLSLECTVEGTSNPNLYWYRQAAGRGLQLLFYSVGIGQISSEVPQNLSASRPQDRQFILSSKKLLLSDSGFYLCAWSPRGGIETQYFGPGTRLLVL.

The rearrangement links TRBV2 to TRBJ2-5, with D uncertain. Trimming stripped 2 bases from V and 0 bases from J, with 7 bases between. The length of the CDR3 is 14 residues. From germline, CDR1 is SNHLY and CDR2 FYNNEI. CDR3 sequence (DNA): TGTGCCAGCAGTGAAAGCCCGTACCAAGAGACCCAGTACTTC. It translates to CASSESPYQETQYF.

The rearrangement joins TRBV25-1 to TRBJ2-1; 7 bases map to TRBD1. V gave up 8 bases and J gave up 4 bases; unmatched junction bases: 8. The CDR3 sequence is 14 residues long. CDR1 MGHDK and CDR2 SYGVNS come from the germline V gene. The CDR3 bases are TGTGCCAGCCGAGGGACAGTGACTTACAATGAGCAGTTCTTC. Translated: CASRGTVTYNEQFF.

The CDR3: CASVSPGLAGVRGELFF. Here the CDR3 DNA reads TGTGCCAGCGTCTCCCCCGGACTAGCGGGAGTCAGAGGGGAGCTGTTTTTT. The rearrangement uses TRBV7-9 and TRBJ2-2, with 13 bases matching TRBD2. Germline V gene sequence: CDR1 SEHNR, CDR2 FQNEAQ (reference sequence). The junction had 14 bases not matched to a gene; V was cut back by 8 bases and J by 8 bases. This CDR3 contains 17 residues.

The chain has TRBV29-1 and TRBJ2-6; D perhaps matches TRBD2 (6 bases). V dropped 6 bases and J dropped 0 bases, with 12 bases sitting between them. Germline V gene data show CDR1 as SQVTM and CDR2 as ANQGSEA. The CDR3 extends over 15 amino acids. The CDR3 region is CSVGGRNSGANVLTF. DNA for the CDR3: TGCAGCGTGGGGGGACGGAACTCTGGGGCCAACGTCCTGACTTTC.

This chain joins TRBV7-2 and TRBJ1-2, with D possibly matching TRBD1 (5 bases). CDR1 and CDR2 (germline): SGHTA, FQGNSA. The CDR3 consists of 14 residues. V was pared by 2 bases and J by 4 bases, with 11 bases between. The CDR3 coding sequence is TGTGCCAGCAGCTTAACTGGGACGCTCTATGGCTACACCTTC. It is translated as CASSLTGTLYGYTF.

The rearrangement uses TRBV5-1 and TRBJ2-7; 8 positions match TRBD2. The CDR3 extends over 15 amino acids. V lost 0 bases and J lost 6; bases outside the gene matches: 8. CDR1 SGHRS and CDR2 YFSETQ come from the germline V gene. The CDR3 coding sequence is TGCGCCAGCAGCTTGGCCGGGCTAGCGGGTGGCGAGCAGTACTTC. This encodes CASSLAGLAGGEQYF.

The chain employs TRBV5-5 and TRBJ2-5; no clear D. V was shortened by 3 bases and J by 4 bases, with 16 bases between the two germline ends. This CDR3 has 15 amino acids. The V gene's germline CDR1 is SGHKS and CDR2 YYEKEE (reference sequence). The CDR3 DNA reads TGTGCCAGCAGCTGGTGGAATGTCGGATCAGAGACCCAGTACTTC. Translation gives CASSWWNVGSETQYF. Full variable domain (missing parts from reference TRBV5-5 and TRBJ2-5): DAGVTQSPTHLIKTRGQQVTLRCSPISGHKSVSWYQQVLGQGPQFIFQYYEKEERGRGNFPDRFSARQFPNYSSELNVNALLLGDSALYLCASSWWNVGSETQYFGPGTRLLVL.

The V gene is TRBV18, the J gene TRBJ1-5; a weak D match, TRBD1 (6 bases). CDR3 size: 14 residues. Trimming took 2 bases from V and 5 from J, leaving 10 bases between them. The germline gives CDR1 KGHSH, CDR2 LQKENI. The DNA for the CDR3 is TGTGCCAGCTCACCAACGTACAGGGATCAGCCCCAGCATTTT. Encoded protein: CASSPTYRDQPQHF.

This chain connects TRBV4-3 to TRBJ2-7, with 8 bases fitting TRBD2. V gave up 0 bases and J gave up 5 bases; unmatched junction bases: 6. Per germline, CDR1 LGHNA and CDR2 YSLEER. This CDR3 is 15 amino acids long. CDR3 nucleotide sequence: TGCGCCAGCAGCCAAGAAACGGGAGGGCTCGACGAGCAGTACTTC. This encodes CASSQETGGLDEQYF.

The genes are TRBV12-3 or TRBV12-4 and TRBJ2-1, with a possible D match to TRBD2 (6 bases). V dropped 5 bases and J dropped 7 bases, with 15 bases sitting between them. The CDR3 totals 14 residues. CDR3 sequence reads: CASSDPWEVNEQFF. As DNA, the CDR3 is TGTGCCAGCAGTGACCCCTGGGAGGTAAATGAGCAGTTCTTC.

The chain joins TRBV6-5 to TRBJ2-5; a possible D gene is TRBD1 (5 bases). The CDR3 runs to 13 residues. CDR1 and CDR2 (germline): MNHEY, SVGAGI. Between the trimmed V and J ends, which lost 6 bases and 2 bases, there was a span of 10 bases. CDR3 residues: CASRATVQETQYF. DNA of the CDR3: TGTGCCAGCAGGGCGACAGTTCAAGAGACCCAGTACTTC.

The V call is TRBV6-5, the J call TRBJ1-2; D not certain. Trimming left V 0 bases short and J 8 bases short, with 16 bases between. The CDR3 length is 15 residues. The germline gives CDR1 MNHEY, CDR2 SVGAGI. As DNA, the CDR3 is TGTGCCAGCAGTTACTCGACACGGTCCAGGCGCGGCTACACCTTC. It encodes CASSYSTRSRRGYTF.

Here the CDR3 DNA reads TGCGCCAGCATGAGGGGCATCACGGGAAACACTGAAGCTTTCTTT. Translating gives CASMRGITGNTEAFF. The chain has TRBV5-1 and TRBJ1-1; the D gene is possibly TRBD1 (5 bases). This CDR3 contains 15 residues. The germline gives CDR1 SGHRS, CDR2 YFSETQ. The V end was cut by 6 bases, the J end by 2 bases, with 17 bases between.

CDR3 in DNA: TGTGCCATCAGTGATAGTTTGGGGGAGGGCTCCTACAATGAGCAGTTCTTC. This translates into CAISDSLGEGSYNEQFF. This sequence joins TRBV10-3 and TRBJ2-1; 7 bases line up with TRBD2. The germline gives CDR1 ENHRY, CDR2 SYGVKD. The J segment lost 0 bases and the V segment lost 3 bases, leaving 8 bases of the junction unmatched. This CDR3 contains 17 residues.

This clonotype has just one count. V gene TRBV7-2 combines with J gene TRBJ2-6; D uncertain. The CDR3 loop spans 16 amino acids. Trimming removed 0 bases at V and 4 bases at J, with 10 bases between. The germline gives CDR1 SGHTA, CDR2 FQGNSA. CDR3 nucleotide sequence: TGTGCCAGCAGCTTAGCGAAGGGATCCGGGGCCAACGTCCTGACTTTC. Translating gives CASSLAKGSGANVLTF.